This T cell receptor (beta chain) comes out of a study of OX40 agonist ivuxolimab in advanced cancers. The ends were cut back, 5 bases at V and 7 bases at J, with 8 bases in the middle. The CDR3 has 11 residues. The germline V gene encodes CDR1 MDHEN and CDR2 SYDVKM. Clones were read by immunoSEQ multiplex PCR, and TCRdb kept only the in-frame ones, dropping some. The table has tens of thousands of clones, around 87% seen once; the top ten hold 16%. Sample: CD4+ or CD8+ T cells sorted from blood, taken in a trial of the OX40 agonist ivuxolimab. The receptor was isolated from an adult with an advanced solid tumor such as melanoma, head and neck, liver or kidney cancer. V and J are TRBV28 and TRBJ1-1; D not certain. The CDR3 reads CASSLSFEAFF. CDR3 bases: TGTGCCAGCAGTCTCTCGTTTGAAGCTTTCTTT. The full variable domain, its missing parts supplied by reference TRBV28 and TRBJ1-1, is DVKVTQSSRYLVKRTGEKVFLECVQDMDHENMFWYRQDPGLGLRLIYFSYDVKMKEKGDIPEGYSVSREKKERFSLILESASTNQTSMYLCASSLSFEAFFGQGTRLTVV.